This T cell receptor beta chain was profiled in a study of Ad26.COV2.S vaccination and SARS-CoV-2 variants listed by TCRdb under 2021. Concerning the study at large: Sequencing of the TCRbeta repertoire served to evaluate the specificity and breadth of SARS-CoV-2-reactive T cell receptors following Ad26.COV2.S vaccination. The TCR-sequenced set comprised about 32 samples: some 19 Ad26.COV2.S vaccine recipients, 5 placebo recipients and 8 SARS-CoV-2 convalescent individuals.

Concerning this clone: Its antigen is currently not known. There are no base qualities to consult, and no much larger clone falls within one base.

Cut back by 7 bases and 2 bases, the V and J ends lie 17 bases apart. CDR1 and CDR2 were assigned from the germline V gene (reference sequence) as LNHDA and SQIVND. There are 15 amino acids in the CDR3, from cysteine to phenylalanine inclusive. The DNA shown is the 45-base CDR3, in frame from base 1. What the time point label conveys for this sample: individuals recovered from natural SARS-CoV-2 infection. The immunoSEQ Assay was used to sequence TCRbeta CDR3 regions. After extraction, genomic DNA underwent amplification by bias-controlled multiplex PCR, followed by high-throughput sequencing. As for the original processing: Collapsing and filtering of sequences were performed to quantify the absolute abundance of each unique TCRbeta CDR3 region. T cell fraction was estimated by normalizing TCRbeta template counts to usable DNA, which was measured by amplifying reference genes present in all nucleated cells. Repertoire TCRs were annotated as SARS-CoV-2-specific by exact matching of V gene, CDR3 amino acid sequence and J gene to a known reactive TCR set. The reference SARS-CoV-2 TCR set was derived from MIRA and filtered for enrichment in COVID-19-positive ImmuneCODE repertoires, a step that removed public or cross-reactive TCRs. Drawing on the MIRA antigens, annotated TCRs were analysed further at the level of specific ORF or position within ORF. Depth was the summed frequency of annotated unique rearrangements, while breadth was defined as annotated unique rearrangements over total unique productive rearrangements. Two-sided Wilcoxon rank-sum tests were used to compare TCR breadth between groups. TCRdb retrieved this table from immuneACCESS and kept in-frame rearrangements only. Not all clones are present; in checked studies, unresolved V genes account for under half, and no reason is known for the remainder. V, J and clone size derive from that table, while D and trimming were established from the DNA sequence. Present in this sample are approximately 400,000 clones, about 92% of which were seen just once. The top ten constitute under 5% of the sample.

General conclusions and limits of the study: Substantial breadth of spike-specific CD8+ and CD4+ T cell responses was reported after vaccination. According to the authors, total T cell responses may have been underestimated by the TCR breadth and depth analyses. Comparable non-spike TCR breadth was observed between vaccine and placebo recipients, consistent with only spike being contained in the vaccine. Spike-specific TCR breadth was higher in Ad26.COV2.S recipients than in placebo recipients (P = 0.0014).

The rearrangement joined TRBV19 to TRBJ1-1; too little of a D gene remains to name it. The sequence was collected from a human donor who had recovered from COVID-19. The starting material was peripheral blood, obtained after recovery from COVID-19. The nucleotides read TGTGCCAGTACACCTTATTCGGGTTTAAACACTGAAGCTTTCTTT. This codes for CASTPYSGLNTEAFF.